This TCR beta chain was obtained from a study of blood T cells in healthy people across ages. This clonotype showed up just a few times. Germline V gene sequence: CDR1 MDHEN, CDR2 SYDVKM. V gave up 7 bases and J gave up 0 bases, with 4 bases separating them. CDR3 length: 12 residues. Aged about 6 to 100, donors were systemically healthy Caucasians from Russia. Then a second PCR, running roughly 6 to 12 cycles, was carried out with a sample-barcoded 5' primer and a J-beta primer mix. TCRdb re-derived calls from the 5' RACE reads in MiXCR, one entry per CDR3 protein. The table has around 820,000 distinct CDR3 sequences, approximately 25% seen once. The data were also submitted as part of a second study, on T cells of mothers and their children.

The receptor comes from a boy aged 5-17 years in good health. Sequencing was carried out using blood. The chain carries TRBV28 and TRBJ1-3; D is unclear. The CDR3 coding sequence is TGTGCCAGCACCGCCTCTGGAAACACCATATATTTT. This sequence encodes CASTASGNTIYF. The entire variable domain, with the rest obtained from reference TRBV28 and TRBJ1-3, is as follows: DVKVTQSSRYLVKRTGEKVFLECVQDMDHENMFWYRQDPGLGLRLIYFSYDVKMKEKGDIPEGYSVSREKKERFSLILESASTNQTSMYLCASTASGNTIYFGEGSWLTVV.